Below, one T cell receptor (beta chain) is given with its context. No cognate antigen has been identified for it. No quality values exist for individual bases; no much larger clone is one base distant. The V and J ends are trimmed by 4 bases and 0 bases, leaving 8 bases between them. CDR1 and CDR2 are drawn from the germline V gene: SGHRS, YFSETQ. The CDR3 measures 14 amino acids from cysteine to phenylalanine. Only CDR3 DNA is held: 42 bases, read in frame from base 1. The library was generated by RT-PCR. Sequenced using an Illumina HiSeq 2500. TCRdb reprocessing: public reads trimmed at Q25 with fastp, clones called with MiXCR, in-frame beta chains kept. Every distinct CDR3 protein forms one entry, paired with its most common genes and DNA. For this sample there are approximately 170,000 distinct CDR3 sequences; under 15% appear just once. Under 30% of the sample goes to the ten largest clones. This sample was included in a study of response to subunit inactivated influenza vaccine listed by TCRdb under 2018. For the wider study: To follow how T cells responded to a trivalent subunit inactivated influenza vaccine, the researchers relied on deep quantitative profiling of the T cell receptor repertoire. The study at large found these results: According to the authors, only a limited number of new T cells may be recruited by each seasonal influenza vaccination.

The origin of this receptor is a man aged 50 to 60 who received an inactivated influenza vaccine. Donor details come from another sample of the same person, matched by shared clones. The chain links TRBV5-1 with TRBJ1-5; the D region possibly corresponds to TRBD1 (5 bases align). The material sequenced was CD8+ T cells sorted from PBMCs, taken 5 days after vaccination. At the DNA level, the sequence is TGCGCCAGCAGCCCGGACAATAGCAATCAGCCCCAGCATTTT. Its amino acids are CASSPDNSNQPQHF. Where the CDR3 stops, the reference TRBV5-1 and TRBJ1-5 genes take over; the full variable domain is KAGVTQTPRYLIKTRGQQVTLSCSPISGHRSVSWYQQTPGQGLQFLFEYFSETQRNKGNFPGRFSGRQFSNSRSEMNVSTLELGDSALYLCASSPDNSNQPQHFGDGTRLSIL.